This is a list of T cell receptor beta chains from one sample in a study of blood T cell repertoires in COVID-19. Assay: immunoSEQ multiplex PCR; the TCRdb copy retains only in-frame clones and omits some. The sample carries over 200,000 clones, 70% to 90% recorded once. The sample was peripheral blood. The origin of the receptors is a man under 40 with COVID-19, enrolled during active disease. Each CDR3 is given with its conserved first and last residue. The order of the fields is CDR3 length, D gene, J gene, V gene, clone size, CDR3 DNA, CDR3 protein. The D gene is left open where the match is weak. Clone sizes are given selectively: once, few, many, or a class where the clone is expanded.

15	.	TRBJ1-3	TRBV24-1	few	TGTGCCACCAATCGAATTTGGGTGGGCCGAAACACCATATATTTT	CATNRIWVGRNTIYF
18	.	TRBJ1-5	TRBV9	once	TGTGCCAGCAGCGTCCAATTCACGCGGACAGCTTGGAATCAGCCCCAGCATTTT	CASSVQFTRTAWNQPQHF
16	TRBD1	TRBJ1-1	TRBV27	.	TGTGCCAGCAGTTTAAAACAGGGGGCGTTGAACACTGAAGCTTTCTTT	CASSLKQGALNTEAFF
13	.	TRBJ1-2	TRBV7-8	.	TGTGCCAGCAGCCAAGGTCCAGGGTATGGCTACACCTTC	CASSQGPGYGYTF
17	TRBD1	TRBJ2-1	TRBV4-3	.	TGCGCCAGCAGCCAAGATACAGGGGGAAGCTCCTACAATGAGCAGTTCTTC	CASSQDTGGSSYNEQFF
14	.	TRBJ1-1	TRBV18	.	TGTGCCAGCTCTTTCGGCGGTGGGAGCACTGAAGCTTTCTTT	CASSFGGGSTEAFF
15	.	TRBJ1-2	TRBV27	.	TGTGCCAGCAGTCCTTCTCGCCAGGTGGGTTATGGCTACACCTTC	CASSPSRQVGYGYTF
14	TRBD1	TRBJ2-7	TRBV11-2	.	TGTGCCAGCAGCTTTCTCGACAGGGCCTACGAGCAGTACTTC	CASSFLDRAYEQYF
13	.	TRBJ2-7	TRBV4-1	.	TGCGCCAGCAACCCCGGGACATATCTCGAGCAGTACTTC	CASNPGTYLEQYF
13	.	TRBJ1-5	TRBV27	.	TGTGCCAGCAGTGTGGAGGGCAATCAGCCCCAGCATTTT	CASSVEGNQPQHF
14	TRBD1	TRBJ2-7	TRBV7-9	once	TGTGCCAGCAGACACGCCGGGACAGGGGTCGAGCAGTACTTC	CASRHAGTGVEQYF
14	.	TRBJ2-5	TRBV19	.	TGTGCCAGTAGTATAGGGGGGGAATACGAGACCCAGTACTTC	CASSIGGEYETQYF
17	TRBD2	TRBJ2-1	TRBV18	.	TGTGCCAGCTCACCAGAGACGGGACTAGCGGCCGTAGGTGGGCAGTTCTTC	CASSPETGLAAVGGQFF
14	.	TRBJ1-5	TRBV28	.	TGTGCCAGCAGTTTAACGGACAGTTATCAGCCCCAGCATTTT	CASSLTDSYQPQHF
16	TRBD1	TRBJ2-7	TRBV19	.	TGTGCCAGTAGTGCCCGAGGACAGGGAATGGCCTACGAGCAGTACTTC	CASSARGQGMAYEQYF
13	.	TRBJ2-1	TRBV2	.	TGTGCCAGCAACTCTGTCCCCTACAATGAGCAGTTCTTC	CASNSVPYNEQFF
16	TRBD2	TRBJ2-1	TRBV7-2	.	TGTGCCAGCAGCTTATACGGCCTAGCGGCCTACAATGAGCAGTTCTTC	CASSLYGLAAYNEQFF
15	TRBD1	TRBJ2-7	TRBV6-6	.	TGTGCCAGCAGTTACGGACAGGGCTACTCCTACGAGCAGTACTTC	CASSYGQGYSYEQYF
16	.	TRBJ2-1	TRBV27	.	TGTGCCAGCAGTTTATCGGCGGGGAACTCCTACAATGAGCAGTTCTTC	CASSLSAGNSYNEQFF
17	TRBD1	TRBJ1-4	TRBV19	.	TGTGCCAGTAGTCTCGACTGGTCCGGGACAGGGGAGGAAAAACTGTTTTTT	CASSLDWSGTGEEKLFF
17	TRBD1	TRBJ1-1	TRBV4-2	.	TGTGCCAGCAGCCCCCGGGACAGGGCAGGAGGGAACACTGAAGCTTTCTTT	CASSPRDRAGGNTEAFF
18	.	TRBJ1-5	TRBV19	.	TGTGCCAGTAGTATTAGAGGGTACGGACAGTATAGCAATCAGCCCCAGCATTTT	CASSIRGYGQYSNQPQHF
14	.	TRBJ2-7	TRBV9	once	TGTGCCAGCAGCGTAGTGGGACAATCCGTCGAGCAGTACTTC	CASSVVGQSVEQYF
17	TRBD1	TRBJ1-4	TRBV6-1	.	TGTGCCAGCAGTGCTGGACAGGGACGATTCACTAATGAAAAACTGTTTTTT	CASSAGQGRFTNEKLFF
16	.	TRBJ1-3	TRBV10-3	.	TGTGCCATCAGTGGGGGACCCGGCGGGACTGGAAACACCATATATTTT	CAISGGPGGTGNTIYF
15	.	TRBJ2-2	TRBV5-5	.	TGTGCCAGCAGCCCGCTGTCCAGGGTCACCGGGGAGCTGTTTTTT	CASSPLSRVTGELFF
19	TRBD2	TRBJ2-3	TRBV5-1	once	TGCGCCAGCAGCTGGCAGGGACTAGCGGGGGGTTTGGCTACAGATACGCAGTATTTT	CASSWQGLAGGLATDTQYF
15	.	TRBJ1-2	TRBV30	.	TGTGCCTGGAGTGTACCCCAACGGGGGAACTATGGCTACACCTTC	CAWSVPQRGNYGYTF
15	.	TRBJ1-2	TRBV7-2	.	TGTGCCAGCAGCCGCTACAGGGAGTCGAACTATGGCTACACCTTC	CASSRYRESNYGYTF
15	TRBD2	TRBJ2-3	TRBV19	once	TGTGCCAGTAGTATTTCTAGCGGGGTCACAGATACGCAGTATTTT	CASSISSGVTDTQYF
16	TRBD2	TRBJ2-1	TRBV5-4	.	TGTGCCAGCAGCTCGAGGACTAGCGGGCTATACAATGAGCAGTTCTTC	CASSSRTSGLYNEQFF
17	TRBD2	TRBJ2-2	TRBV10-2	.	TGCGCCAGCAGTGATCCACTAGCGGGAGTCCTCACCGGGGAGCTGTTTTTT	CASSDPLAGVLTGELFF